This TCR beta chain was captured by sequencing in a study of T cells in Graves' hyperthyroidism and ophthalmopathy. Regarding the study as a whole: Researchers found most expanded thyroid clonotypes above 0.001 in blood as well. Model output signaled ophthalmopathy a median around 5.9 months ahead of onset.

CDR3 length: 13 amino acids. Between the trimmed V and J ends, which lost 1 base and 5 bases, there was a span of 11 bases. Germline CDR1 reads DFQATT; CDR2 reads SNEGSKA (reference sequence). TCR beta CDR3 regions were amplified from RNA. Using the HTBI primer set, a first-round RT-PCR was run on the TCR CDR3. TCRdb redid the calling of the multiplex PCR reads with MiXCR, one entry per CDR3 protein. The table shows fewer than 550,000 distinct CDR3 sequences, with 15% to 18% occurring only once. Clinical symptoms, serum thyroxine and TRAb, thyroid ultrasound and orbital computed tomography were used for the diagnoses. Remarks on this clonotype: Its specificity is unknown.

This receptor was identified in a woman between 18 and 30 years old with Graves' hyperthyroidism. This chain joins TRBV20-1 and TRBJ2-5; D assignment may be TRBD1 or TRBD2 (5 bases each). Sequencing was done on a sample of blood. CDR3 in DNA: TGCAGTGCTAGAGCCGGGGCAGGGGAGACCCAGTACTTC. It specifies CSARAGAGETQYF.